This T cell receptor (beta chain) was captured by sequencing in a study of cytomegalovirus exposure and HLA in healthy donors. The PCR was carried out with 60 Vbeta primers and 13 Jbeta primers. The repertoire was sequenced with immunoSEQ multiplex PCR; TCRdb's copy has only in-frame clones and lacks some. This table holds 150,000 or so clones, around 81% found once. For this clone: Its antigen is still unknown.

Points from the study as a whole: Sequences of the TCR beta chain were said to predict the HLA-A and HLA-B alleles of most subjects accurately. Later on, an analysis found that several of the most significant clusters appeared to be linked to common viral pathogens, which included parvovirus B19. Confirmation in vitro established that three CMV-associated chains were specific for CMV antigens.

This TCR was sampled from a woman between 18 and 29 years old in good health and CMV-seropositive. Sequenced sample: PBMCs.

CDR3 protein: CASATGTGGLRQYF. CDR3 nucleotides: TGTGCCAGCGCTACCGGGACAGGGGGACTAAGGCAGTACTTC. This chain joins TRBV6-6 and TRBJ2-5; TRBD1 matches at 11 bases. CDR1 is MNHNY, CDR2 SVGAGI, per germline (reference sequence). The junction had 13 bases not matched to a gene; V was cut back by 8 bases and J by 11 bases. The CDR3 runs 14 residues.